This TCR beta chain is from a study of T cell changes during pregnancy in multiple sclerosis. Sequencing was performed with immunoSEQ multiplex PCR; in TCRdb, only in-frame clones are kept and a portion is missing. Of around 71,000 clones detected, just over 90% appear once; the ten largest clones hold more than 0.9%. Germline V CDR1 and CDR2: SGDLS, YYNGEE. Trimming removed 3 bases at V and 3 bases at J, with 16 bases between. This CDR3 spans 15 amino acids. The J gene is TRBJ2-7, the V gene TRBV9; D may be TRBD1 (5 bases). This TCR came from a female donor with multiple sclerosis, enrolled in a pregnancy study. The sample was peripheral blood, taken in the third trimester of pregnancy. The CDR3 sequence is CASSEGVSSDYEQYF. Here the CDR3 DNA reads TGTGCCAGCAGCGAAGGGGTTTCGAGTGACTACGAGCAGTACTTC.